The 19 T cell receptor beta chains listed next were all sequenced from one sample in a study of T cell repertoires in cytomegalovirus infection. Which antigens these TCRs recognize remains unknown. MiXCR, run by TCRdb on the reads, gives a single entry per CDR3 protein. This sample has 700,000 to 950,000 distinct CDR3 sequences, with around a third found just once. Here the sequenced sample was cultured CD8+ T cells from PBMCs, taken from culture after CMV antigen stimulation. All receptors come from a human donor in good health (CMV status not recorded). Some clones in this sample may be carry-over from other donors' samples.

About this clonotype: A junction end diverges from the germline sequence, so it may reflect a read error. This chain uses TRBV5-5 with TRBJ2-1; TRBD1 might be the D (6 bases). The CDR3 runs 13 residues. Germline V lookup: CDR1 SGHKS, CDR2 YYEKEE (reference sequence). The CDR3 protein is CASSLFRDNERFF. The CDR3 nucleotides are TGTGCCAGCAGCTTATTCCGGGACAATGAGCGGTTCTTC.

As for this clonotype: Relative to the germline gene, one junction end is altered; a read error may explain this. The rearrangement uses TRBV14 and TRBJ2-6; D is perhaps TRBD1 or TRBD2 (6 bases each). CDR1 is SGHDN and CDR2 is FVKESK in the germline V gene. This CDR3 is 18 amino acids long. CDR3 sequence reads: CASSQEEGVISGANVLTF. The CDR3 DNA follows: TGTGCCAGCAGCCAAGAGGAGGGCGTAATCTCAGGGGCCAACGTCCTAACTTTC.

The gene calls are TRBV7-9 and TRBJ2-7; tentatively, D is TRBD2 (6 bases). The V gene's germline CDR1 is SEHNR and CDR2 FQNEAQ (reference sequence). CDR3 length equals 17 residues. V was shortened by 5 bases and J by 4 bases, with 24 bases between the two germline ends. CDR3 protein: CASSGEALYTTYYEQYF. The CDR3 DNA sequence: TGTGCCAGCAGCGGGGAGGCCCTCTATACCACTTATTACGAGCAGTACTTC.

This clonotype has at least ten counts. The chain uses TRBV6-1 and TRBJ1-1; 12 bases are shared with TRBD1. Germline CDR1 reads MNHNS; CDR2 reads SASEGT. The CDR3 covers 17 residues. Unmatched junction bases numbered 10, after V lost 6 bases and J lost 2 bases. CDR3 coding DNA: TGTGCCAGCAGGGGGACAGGGGGCCCCACCCTTAACACTGAAGCTTTCTTT. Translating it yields CASRGTGGPTLNTEAFF.

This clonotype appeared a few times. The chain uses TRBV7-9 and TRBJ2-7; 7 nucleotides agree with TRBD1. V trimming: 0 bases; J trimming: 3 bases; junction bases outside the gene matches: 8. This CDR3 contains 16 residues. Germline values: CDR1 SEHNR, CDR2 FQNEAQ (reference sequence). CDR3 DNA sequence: TGTGCCAGCAGCTTAGCCGGACAGGCACGGCTCTACGAGCAGTACTTC. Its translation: CASSLAGQARLYEQYF.

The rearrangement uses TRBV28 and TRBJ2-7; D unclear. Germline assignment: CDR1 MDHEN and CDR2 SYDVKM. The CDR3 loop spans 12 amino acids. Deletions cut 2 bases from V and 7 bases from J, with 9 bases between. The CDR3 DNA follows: TGTGCCAGCAGTTTAAGTGGAACGGAGCAGTACGTC. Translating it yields CASSLSGTEQYV.

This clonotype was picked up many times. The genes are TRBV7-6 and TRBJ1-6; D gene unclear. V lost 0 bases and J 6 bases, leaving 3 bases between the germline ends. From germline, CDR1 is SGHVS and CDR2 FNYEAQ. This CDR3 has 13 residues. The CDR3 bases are TGTGCCAGCAGCTTAGCGCTTAATTCACCCCTCCACTTT. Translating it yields CASSLALNSPLHF.

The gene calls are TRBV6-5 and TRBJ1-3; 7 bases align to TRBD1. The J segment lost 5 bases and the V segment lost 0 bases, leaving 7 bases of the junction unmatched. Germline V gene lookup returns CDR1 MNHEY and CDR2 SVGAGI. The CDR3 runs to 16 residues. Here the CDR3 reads CASSYSSGQARNTIYF. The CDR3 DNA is TGTGCCAGCAGTTACTCGAGTGGACAGGCGAGAAACACCATATATTTT.

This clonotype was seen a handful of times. This chain's CDR3 is CASSPLAGGNDEQYF. CDR3 nucleotides: TGTGCCAGCAGCCCCCTCGCAGGGGGCAACGACGAGCAGTACTTC. V and J are TRBV7-8 and TRBJ2-7; 8 positions match TRBD1. V was pared by 5 bases and J by 5 bases, with 11 bases of the junction left unmatched. This CDR3 comprises 15 residues. CDR1 and CDR2 (germline): SGHVS, FQNEAQ.

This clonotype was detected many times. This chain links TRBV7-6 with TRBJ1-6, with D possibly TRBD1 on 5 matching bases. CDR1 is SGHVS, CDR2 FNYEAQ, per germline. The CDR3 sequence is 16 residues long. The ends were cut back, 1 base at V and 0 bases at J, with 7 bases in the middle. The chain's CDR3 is CASSLGGSSYNSPLHF. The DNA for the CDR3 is TGTGCCAGCAGCTTAGGGGGGAGCTCCTATAATTCACCCCTCCACTTT.

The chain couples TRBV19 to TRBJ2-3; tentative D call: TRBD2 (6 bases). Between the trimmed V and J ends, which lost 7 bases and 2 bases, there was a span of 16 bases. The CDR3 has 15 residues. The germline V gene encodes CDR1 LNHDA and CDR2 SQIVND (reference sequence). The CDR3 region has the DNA TGTGCCAGTACCCCCACTAGCAGGGCCACAGATACGCAGTATTTT. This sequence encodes CASTPTSRATDTQYF.

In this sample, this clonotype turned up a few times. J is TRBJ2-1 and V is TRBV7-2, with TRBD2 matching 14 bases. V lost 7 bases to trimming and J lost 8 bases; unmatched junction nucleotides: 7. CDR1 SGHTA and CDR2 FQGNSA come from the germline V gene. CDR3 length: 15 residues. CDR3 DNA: TGTGCCAGCACACCGACTAGCGGGGGGGCCGATGAGCAGTTCTTC. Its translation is CASTPTSGGADEQFF.

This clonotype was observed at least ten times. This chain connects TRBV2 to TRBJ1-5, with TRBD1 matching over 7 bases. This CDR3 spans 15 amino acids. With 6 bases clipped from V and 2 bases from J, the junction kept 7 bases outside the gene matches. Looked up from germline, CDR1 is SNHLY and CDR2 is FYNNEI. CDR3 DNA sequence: TGTGCCAGCAGCCGACAGGGATCGCGCAATCAGCCCCAGCATTTT. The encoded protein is CASSRQGSRNQPQHF. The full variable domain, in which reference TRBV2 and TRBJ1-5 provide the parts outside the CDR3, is EPEVTQTPSHQVTQMGQEVILRCVPISNHLYFYWYRQILGQKVEFLVSFYNNEISEKSEIFDDQFSVERPDGSNFTLKIRSTKLEDSAMYFCASSRQGSRNQPQHFGDGTRLSIL.

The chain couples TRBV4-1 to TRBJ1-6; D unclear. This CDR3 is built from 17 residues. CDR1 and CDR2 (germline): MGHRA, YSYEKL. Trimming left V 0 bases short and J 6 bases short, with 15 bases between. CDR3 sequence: CASSQDLANRFNSPLHF. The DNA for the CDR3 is TGCGCCAGCAGCCAAGATTTGGCAAATAGATTTAATTCACCCCTCCACTTT.

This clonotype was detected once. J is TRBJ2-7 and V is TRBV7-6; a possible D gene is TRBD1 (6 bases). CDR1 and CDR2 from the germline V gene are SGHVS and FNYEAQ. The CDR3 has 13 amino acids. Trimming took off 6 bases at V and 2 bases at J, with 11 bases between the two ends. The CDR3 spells CASRQGKPYEQYF. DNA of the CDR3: TGTGCCAGCAGACAGGGAAAACCCTACGAGCAGTACTTC.

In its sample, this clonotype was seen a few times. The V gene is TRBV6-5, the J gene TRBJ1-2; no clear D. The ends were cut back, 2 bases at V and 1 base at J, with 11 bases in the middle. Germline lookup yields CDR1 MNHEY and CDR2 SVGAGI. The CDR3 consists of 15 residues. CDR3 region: CASSYLSRINYGYTF. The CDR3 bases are TGTGCCAGCAGTTACCTCAGCCGGATTAACTATGGCTACACCTTC.

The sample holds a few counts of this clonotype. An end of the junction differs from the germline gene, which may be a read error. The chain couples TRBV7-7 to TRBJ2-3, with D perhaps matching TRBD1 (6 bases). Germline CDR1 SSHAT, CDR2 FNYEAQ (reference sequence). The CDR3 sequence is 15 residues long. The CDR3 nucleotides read TGTGCTAGCAGCTTTGCAGGGGCCCCCACAGATACGCAGTATTTT. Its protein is CASSFAGAPTDTQYF.

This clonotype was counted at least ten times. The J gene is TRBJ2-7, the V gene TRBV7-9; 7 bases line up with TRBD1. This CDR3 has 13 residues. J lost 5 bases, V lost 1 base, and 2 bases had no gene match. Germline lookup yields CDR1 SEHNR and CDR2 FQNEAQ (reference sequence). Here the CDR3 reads CASSLDTGDEQYV. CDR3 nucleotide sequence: TGTGCCAGCAGCTTAGATACAGGGGACGAGCAGTACGTC.

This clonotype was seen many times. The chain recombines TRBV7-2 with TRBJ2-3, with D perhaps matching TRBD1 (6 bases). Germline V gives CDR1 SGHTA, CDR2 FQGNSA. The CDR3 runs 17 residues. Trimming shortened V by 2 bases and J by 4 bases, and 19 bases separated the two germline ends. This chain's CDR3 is CASSLKSGGWSADTQYF. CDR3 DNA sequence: TGTGCCAGCAGCTTAAAAAGTGGGGGCTGGAGCGCAGATACGCAGTATTTT.